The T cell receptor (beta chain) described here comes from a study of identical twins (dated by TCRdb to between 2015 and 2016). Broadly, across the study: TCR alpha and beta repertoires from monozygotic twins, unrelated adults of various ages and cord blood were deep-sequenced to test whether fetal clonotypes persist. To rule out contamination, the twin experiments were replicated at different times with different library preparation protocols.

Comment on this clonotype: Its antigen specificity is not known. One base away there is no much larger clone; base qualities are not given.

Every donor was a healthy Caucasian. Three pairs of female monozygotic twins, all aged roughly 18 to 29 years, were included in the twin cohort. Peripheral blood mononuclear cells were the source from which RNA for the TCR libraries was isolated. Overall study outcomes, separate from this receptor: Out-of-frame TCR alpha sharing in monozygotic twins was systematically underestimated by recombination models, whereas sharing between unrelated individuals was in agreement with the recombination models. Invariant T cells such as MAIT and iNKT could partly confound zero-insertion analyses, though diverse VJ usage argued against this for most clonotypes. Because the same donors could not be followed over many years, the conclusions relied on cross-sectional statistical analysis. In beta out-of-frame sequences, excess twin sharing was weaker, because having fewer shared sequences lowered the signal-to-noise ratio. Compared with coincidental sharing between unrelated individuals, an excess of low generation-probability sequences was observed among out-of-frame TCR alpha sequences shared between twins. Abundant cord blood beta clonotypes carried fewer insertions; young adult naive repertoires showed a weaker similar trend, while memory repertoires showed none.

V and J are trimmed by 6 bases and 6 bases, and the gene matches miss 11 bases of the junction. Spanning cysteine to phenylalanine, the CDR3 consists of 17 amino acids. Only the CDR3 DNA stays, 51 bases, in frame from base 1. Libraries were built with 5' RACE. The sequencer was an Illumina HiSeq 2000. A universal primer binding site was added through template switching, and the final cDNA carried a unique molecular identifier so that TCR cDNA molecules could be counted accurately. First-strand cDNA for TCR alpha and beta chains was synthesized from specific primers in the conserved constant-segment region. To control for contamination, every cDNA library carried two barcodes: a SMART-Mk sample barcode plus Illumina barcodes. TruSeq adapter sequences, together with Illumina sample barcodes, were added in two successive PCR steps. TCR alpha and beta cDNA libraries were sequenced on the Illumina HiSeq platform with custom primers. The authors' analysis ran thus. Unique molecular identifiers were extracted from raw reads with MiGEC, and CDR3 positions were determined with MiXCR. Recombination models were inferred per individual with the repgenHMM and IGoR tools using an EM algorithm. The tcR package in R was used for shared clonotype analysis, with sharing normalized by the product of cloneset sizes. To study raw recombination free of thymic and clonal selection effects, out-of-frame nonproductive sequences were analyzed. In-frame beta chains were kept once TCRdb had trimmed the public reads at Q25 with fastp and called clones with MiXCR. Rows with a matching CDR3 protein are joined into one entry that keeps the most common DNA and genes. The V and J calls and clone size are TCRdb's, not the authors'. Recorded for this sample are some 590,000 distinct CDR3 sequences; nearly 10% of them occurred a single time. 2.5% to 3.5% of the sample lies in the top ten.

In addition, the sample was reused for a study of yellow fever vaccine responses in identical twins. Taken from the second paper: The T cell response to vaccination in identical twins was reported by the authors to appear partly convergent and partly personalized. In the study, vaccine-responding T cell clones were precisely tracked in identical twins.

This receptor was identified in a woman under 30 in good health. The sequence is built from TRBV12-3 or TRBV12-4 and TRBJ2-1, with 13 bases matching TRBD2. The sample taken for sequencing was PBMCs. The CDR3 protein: CASSKLAGGPEANEQFF. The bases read TGTGCCAGCAGCAAACTAGCGGGAGGGCCAGAGGCCAATGAGCAGTTCTTC.